This T cell receptor (beta chain) came from a study of T cell clonotyping in hematopoietic cell transplantation. Study results and limitations: At the given depth, recipient repertoires were over 95% de novo clonotypes. After transplant, recipient diversity fell while pathologically expanded clonotypes grew through day 180.

The method was immunoSEQ multiplex PCR; TCRdb's version includes in-frame clones alone and lacks a portion of them. Here the sample spans approximately 27,000 clones, roughly 91% being singletons. Time point of the sample: recipient sample about 28 days before transplant, after cytoreduction. Recipients were bled about 28 days pretransplant and at posttransplant days 30, 100, 180. Note on this clone: Its antigen is unidentified.

The CDR3 sequence is 12 residues long. Trimming shortened V by 5 bases and J by 6 bases, and 12 bases separated the two germline ends. Per germline, CDR1 SGHDT and CDR2 YYEEEE. The source was peripheral blood mononuclear cells, collected before stem cell transplant. This sequence originates from a man aged 50 to 59 with acute myeloid leukemia. Some clones in this sample may be carry-over from other donors' samples. The chain couples TRBV5-6 to TRBJ2-7, with a weak D call TRBD2 (6 bases). The CDR3 nucleotides read TGTGCCAGCAGTACGGGACTCGGCGAGCAGTACTTC. Translation gives CASSTGLGEQYF.